The entry below gives a single T cell receptor beta chain sequence along with its context. The record originates from a study of blood T cell repertoires in COVID-19. Study as a whole: Italy, Spain and the United States were the sources of the convalescent and acute COVID-19 samples.

Authors' data handling: Amplification of reference gene primers provided the estimated nucleated cell counts. The repertoire was sequenced with immunoSEQ multiplex PCR; TCRdb's copy has only in-frame clones and lacks some. That table gives V, J and clone size, and the DNA gave D and trimming. The table shows approximately 210,000 clones, with around 81% occurring only once. The junction had 7 bases not matched to a gene; V was cut back by 2 bases and J by 4 bases. The CDR3 length is 15 residues. Germline lookup yields CDR1 SGDLS and CDR2 YYNGEE. This chain joins TRBV9 and TRBJ1-1, with 8 nucleotides matching TRBD1. The sequencing sample was made of PBMCs or T cells enriched from blood (not recorded which). The receptor was isolated from a young man with acute COVID-19. The CDR3 region is CASSVTPGQATEAFF. Written as DNA, the CDR3 is TGTGCCAGCAGCGTCACACCGGGACAGGCCACTGAAGCTTTCTTT.